This T cell receptor beta chain originates from a study of T cell responses to AZD1222 COVID-19 vaccine. Overall study context: Samples with a second dose at about 4 or about 12 weeks were pooled together. The study's findings and limits: Recipients of AZD1222 seropositive at baseline numbered only five or six.

Germline V gene sequence: CDR1 SGHVS, CDR2 FQNEAQ. Trimming removed 5 bases from V and 5 bases from J, with 18 bases in between. This CDR3 has 15 residues. The method was immunoSEQ multiplex PCR; TCRdb's version includes in-frame clones alone and lacks a portion of them. The sample includes 140,000 to 150,000 clones, 80% to 90% seen only once; the top ten take over 7%. As for this clone: The antigen is unknown.

This clonotype was obtained from an adult in good health. The gene calls are TRBV7-8 and TRBJ2-5; D is possibly TRBD1 (6 bases). Sequences were derived from peripheral blood, sampled on day 0 of AZD1222 vaccination. The CDR3 protein is CASSLEDRSAETQYF. Here the CDR3 DNA reads TGTGCCAGCAGCCTTGAGGACAGAAGTGCGGAGACCCAGTACTTC.